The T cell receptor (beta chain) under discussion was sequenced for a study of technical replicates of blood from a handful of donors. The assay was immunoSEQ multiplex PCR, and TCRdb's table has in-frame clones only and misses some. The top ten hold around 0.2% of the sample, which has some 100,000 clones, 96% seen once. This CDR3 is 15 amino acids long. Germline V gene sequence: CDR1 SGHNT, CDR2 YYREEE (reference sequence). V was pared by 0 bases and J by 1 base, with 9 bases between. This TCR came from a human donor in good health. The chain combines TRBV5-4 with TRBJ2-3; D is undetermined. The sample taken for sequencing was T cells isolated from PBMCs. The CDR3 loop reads CASSLGSSGTDTQYF. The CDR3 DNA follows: TGTGCCAGCAGCTTGGGTAGCTCGGGCACAGATACGCAGTATTTT.